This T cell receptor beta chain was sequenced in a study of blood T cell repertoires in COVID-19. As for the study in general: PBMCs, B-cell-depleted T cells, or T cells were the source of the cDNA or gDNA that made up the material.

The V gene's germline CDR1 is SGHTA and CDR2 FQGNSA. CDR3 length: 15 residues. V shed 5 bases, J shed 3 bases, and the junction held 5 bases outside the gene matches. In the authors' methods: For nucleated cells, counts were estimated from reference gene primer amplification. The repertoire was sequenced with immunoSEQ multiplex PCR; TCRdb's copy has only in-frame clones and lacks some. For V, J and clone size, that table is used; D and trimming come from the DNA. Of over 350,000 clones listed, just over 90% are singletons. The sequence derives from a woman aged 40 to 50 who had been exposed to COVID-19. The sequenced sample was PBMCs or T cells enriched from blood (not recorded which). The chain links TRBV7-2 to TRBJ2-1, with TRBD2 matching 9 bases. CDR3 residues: CASSPRTSDYNEQFF. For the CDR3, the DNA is TGTGCCAGCAGCCCCCGGACTAGCGACTACAATGAGCAGTTCTTC.